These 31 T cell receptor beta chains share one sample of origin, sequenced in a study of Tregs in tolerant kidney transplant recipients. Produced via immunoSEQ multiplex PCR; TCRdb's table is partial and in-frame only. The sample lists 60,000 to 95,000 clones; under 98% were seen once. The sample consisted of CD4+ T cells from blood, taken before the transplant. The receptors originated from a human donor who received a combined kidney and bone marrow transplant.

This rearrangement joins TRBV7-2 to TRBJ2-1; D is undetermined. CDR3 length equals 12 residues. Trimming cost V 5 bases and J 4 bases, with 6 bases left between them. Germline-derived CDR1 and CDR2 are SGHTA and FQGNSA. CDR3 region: CASSHGYNEQFF. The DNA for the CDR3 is TGTGCCAGCAGCCACGGGTACAATGAGCAGTTCTTC.

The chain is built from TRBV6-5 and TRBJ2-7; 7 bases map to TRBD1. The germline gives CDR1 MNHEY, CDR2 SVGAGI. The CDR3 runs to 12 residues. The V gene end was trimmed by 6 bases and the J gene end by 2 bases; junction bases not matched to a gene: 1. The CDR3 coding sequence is TGTGCCAGCAGGACAGGGCCCTACGAGCAGTACTTC. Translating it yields CASRTGPYEQYF.

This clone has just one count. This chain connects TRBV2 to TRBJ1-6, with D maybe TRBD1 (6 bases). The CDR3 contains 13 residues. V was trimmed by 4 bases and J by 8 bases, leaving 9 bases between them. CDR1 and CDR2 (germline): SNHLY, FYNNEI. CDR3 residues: CASSGQEDSPLHF. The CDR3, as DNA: TGTGCCAGCAGTGGACAGGAGGATTCACCCCTCCACTTT. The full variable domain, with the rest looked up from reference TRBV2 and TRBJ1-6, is EPEVTQTPSHQVTQMGQEVILRCVPISNHLYFYWYRQILGQKVEFLVSFYNNEISEKSEIFDDQFSVERPDGSNFTLKIRSTKLEDSAMYFCASSGQEDSPLHFGNGTRLTVT.

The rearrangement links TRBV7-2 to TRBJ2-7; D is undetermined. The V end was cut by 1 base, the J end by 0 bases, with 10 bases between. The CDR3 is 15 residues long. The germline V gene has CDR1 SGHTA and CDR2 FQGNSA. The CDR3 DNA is TGTGCCAGCAGCTTAGACGCCGGGTCCTCCTACGAGCAGTACTTC. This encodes CASSLDAGSSYEQYF.

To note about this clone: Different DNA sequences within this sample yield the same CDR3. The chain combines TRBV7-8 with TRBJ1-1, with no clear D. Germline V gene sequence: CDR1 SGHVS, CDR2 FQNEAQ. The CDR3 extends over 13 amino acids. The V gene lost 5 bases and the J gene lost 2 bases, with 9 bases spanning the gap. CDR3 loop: CASSTQVNTEAFF. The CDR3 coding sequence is TGTGCCAGCAGCACGCAGGTTAACACTGAAGCTTTCTTT.

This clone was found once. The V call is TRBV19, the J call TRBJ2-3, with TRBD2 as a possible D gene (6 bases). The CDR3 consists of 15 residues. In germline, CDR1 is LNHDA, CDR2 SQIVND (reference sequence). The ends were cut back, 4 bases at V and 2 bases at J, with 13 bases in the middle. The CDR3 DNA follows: TGTGCCAGTAGTAGTCGGGAGTACTACACAGATACGCAGTATTTT. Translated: CASSSREYYTDTQYF.

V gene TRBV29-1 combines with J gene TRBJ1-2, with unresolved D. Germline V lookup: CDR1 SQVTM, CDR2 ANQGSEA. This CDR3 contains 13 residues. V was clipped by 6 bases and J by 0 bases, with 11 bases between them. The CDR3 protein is CSVLVLANYGYTF. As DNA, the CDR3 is TGCAGCGTGCTGGTGTTAGCTAACTATGGCTACACCTTC.

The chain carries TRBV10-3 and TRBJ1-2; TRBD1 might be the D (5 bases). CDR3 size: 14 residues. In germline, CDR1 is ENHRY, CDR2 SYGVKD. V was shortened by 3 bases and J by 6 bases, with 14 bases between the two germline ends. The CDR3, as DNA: TGTGCCATCAGTGAAGGGGCAGGCGCTAATGGCTACACCTTC. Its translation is CAISEGAGANGYTF.

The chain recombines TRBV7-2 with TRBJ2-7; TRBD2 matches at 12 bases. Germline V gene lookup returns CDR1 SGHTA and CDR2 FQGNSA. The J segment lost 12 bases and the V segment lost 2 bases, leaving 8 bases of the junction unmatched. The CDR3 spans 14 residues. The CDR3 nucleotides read TGTGCCAGCAGCTTATCCCCACTAGCGGGAGGCGCGTACTTC. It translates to CASSLSPLAGGAYF.

The CDR3 DNA reads TGTGCCAGTAGGGCCACAGGGGGCAATCAGCCCCAGCATTTT. The encoded protein is CASRATGGNQPQHF. The chain employs TRBV19 and TRBJ1-5; 7 nucleotides line up with TRBD1. The CDR3 spans 14 residues. After removal of 6 bases from V and 2 bases from J, the junction contained 4 bases not matched to a gene. The V gene's germline CDR1 is LNHDA and CDR2 SQIVND (reference sequence).

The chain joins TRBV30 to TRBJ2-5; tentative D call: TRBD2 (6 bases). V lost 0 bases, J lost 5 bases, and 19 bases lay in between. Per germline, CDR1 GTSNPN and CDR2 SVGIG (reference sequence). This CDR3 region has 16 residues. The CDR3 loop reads CAWSVFLQAGRETQYF. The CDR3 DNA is TGTGCCTGGAGTGTATTTCTCCAGGCGGGACGGGAGACCCAGTACTTC.

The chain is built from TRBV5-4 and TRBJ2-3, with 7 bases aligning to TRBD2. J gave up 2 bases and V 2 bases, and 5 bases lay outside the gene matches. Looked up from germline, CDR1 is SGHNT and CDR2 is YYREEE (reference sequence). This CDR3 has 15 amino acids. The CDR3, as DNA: TGTGCCAGCAGCTTAACTAGCGACCTCACAGATACGCAGTATTTT. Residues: CASSLTSDLTDTQYF.

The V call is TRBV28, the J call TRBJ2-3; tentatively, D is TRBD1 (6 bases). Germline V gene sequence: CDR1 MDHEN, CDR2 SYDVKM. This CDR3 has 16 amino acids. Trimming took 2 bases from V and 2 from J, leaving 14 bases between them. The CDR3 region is CASSLGQSTDTDTQYF. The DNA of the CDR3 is TGTGCCAGCAGTTTAGGACAGTCCACCGACACAGATACGCAGTATTTT.

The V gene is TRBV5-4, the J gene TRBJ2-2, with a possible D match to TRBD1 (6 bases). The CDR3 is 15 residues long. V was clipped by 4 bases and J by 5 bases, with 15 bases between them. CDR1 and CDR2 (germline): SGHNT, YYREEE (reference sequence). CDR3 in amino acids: CASSPVWGRTGELFF. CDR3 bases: TGTGCCAGCAGCCCGGTCTGGGGGCGGACCGGGGAGCTGTTTTTT.

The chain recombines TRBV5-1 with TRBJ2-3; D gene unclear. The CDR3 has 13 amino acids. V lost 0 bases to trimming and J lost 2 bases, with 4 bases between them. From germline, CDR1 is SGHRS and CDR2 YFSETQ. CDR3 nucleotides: TGCGCCAGCAGCTTGGGTTACACAGATACGCAGTATTTT. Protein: CASSLGYTDTQYF.

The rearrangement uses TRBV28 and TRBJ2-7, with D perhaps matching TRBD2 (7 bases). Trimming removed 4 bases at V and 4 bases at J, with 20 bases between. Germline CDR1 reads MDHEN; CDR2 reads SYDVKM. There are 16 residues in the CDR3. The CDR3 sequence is CASSSPQRGGGYEQYF. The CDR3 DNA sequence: TGTGCCAGCAGTTCACCCCAAAGGGGGGGCGGTTACGAGCAGTACTTC.

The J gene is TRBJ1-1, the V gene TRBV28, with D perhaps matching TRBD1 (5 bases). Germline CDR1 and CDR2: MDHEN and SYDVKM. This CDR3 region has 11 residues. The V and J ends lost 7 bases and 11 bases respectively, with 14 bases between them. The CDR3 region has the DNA TGTGCCAGCAATCTGGGCAGGGTTGCTTTCTTT. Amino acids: CASNLGRVAFF.

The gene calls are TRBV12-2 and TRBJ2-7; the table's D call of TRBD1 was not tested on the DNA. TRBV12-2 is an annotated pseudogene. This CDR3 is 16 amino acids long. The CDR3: CASRLRVEDSKYEQYF. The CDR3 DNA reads TGTGCAAGTCGCTTAAGGGTAGAAGACAGCAAATACGAGCAGTACTTC.

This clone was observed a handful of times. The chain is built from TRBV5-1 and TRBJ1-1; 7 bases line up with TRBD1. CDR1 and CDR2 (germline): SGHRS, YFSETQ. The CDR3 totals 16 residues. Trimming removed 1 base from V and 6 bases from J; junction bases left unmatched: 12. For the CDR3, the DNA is TGCGCCAGCAGCTTGCTTCCAGGGGGAGAAGGGGCTGAAGCTTTCTTT. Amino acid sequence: CASSLLPGGEGAEAFF.

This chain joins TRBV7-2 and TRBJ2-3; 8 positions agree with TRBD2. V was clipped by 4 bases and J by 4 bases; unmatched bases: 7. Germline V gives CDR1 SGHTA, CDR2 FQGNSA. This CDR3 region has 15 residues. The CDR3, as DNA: TGTGCCAGCAGCTCCTTGGCGGGGGGCGCAGATACGCAGTATTTT. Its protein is CASSSLAGGADTQYF.

The CDR3 sequence: CASSRPSRQGDYEQFF. In DNA, the CDR3 is TGCGCCAGCAGCCGCCCCTCGCGACAGGGGGACTATGAGCAGTTCTTC. This chain connects TRBV4-1 to TRBJ2-1; 9 positions agree with TRBD1. V was clipped by 4 bases and J by 8 bases; unmatched bases: 12. The germline gives CDR1 MGHRA, CDR2 YSYEKL. This CDR3 spans 16 amino acids.

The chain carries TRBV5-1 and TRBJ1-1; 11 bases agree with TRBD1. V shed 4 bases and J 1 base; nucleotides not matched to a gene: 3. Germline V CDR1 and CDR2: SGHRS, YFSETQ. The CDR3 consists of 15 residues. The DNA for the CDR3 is TGCGCCAGCAGCCGGGACAGGGGGGCGAACACTGAAGCTTTCTTT. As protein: CASSRDRGANTEAFF.

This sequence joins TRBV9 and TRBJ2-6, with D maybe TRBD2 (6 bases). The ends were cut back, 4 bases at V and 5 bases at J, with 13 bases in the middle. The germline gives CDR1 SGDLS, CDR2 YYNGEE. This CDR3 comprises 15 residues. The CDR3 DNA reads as TGTGCCAGCAGCACCCGACTAGACTGGGCCAACGTCCTGACTTTC. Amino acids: CASSTRLDWANVLTF.

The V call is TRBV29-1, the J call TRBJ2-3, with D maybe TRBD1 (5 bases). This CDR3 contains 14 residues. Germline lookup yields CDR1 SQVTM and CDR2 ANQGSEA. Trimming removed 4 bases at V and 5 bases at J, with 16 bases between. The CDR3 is CSVALQVSGDTQYF. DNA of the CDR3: TGCAGCGTTGCCTTACAGGTCTCTGGAGATACGCAGTATTTT.

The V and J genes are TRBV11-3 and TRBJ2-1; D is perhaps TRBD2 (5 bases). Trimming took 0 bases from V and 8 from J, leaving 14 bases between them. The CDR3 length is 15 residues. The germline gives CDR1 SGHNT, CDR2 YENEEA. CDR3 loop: CASSLDGVAGDEQFF. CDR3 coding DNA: TGTGCCAGCAGCTTAGATGGAGTAGCCGGGGATGAGCAGTTCTTC.

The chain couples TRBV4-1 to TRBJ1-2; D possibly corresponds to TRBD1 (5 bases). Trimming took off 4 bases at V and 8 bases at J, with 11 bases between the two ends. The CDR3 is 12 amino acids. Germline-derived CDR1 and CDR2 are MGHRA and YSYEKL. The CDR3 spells CASSLPRGGYTF. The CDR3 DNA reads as TGCGCCAGCAGCCTCCCAAGGGGAGGCTACACCTTC.

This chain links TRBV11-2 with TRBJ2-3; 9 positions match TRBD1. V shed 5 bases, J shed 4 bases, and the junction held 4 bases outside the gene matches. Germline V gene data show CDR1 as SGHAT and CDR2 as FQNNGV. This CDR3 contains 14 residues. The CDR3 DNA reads TGTGCCAGCAGCCCTAGGACAGGGGCAGATACGCAGTATTTT. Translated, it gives CASSPRTGADTQYF.

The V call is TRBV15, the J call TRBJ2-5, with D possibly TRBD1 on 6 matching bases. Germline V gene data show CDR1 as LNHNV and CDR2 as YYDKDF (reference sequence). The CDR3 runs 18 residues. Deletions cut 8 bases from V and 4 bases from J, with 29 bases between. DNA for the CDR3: TGTGCCACCTTAACTGGCGGGCCCGGGTCAGGGGTTGGAGAGACCCAGTACTTC. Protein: CATLTGGPGSGVGETQYF.

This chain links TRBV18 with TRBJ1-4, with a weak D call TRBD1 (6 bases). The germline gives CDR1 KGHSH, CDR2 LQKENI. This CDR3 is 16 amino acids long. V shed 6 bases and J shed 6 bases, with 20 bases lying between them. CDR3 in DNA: TGTGCCAGCTCGTCCGACCGAGGGGGGGCCTATGAAAAACTGTTTTTT. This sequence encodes CASSSDRGGAYEKLFF. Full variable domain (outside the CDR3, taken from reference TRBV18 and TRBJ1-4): NAGVMQNPRHLVRRRGQEARLRCSPMKGHSHVYWYRQLPEEGLKFMVYLQKENIIDESGMPKERFSAEFPKEGPSILRIQQVVRGDSAAYFCASSSDRGGAYEKLFFGSGTQLSVL.

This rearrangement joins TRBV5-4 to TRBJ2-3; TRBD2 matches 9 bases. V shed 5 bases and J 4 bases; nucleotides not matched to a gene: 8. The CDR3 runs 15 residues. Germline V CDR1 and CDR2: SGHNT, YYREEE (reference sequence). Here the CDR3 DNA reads TGTGCCAGCAGGGCGGGGGGGGTAAGGTCAGATACGCAGTATTTT. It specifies CASRAGGVRSDTQYF.

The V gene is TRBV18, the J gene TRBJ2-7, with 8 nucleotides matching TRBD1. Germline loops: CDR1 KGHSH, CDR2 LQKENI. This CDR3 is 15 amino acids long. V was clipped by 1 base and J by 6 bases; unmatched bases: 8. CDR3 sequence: CASSPLLQGEVEQYF. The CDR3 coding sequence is TGTGCCAGCTCACCACTCTTACAGGGGGAGGTCGAGCAGTACTTC.